Below are 6 T cell receptor beta chains sequenced from a single sample in a study of cytomegalovirus exposure and HLA in healthy donors. Primers: 60 Vbeta forward and 13 Jbeta reverse. Only in-frame clones appear in the TCRdb table, and some are missing; sequencing was by immunoSEQ multiplex PCR. The profile shows fewer than 200,000 clones, around 84% of them singletons. The sample consisted of PBMCs. Receptors were obtained from a man younger than 35 in good health and CMV-seropositive.

V gene TRBV7-6 combines with J gene TRBJ1-3; the D is unclear. From germline, CDR1 is SGHVS and CDR2 FNYEAQ. The CDR3 has 16 residues. Trimming stripped 2 bases from V and 0 bases from J, with 11 bases between. The CDR3 spells CASSLLGALSGNTIYF. The CDR3 DNA follows: TGTGCCAGCAGCTTACTCGGTGCGCTCTCTGGAAACACCATATATTTT.

The chain carries TRBV5-4 and TRBJ1-2, with a possible D match to TRBD1 (5 bases). CDR1 is SGHNT, CDR2 YYREEE, per germline (reference sequence). The CDR3 extends over 14 amino acids. V was trimmed by 0 bases and J by 7 bases, leaving 13 bases between them. As DNA, the CDR3 is TGTGCCAGCAGCTTGGAACCGGGGGTGGCTGGCTACACCTTC. Its protein is CASSLEPGVAGYTF.

This chain links TRBV2 with TRBJ2-5, with D perhaps TRBD2 (6 bases). The J call may be mistaken, given a closer DNA end match to TRBJ2-7. Germline V gene data show CDR1 as SNHLY and CDR2 as FYNNEI. This CDR3 has 14 amino acids. The DNA of the CDR3 is TGTGCCAGCAGTGTCTTGGCGGGGACCTACGAGCAGTACTTC. This encodes CASSVLAGTYEQYF.

This clone was seen more than once but under ten times. The CDR3 nucleotides read TGTGCCAGCAGCTTAGGTCCGGATGGCTACACCTTC. Translation: CASSLGPDGYTF. The chain recombines TRBV7-9 with TRBJ1-2; D ambiguous. Trimming left V 1 base short and J 6 bases short, with 6 bases between. The CDR3 has 12 amino acids. Germline-derived CDR1 and CDR2 are SEHNR and FQNEAQ (reference sequence). Based on the CDR3 plus reference TRBV7-9 and TRBJ1-2, the full variable domain is DTGVSQNPRHKITKRGQNVTFRCDPISEHNRLYWYRQTLGQGPEFLTYFQNEAQLEKSRLLSDRFSAERPKGSFSTLEIQRTEQGDSAMYLCASSLGPDGYTFGSGTRLTVV.

This chain uses TRBV19 with TRBJ1-1; D may be TRBD1 (5 bases). The CDR3 covers 12 residues. CDR1 LNHDA and CDR2 SQIVND come from the germline V gene (reference sequence). Trimming removed 5 bases at V and 4 bases at J, with 8 bases between. CDR3 protein: CASSEDSTEAFF. CDR3 nucleotide sequence: TGTGCCAGTAGTGAAGACAGCACTGAAGCTTTCTTT.

This clone was detected once. V and J are TRBV4-2 and TRBJ2-1; 16 bases align to TRBD2. The CDR3 loop spans 19 amino acids. Germline-derived CDR1 and CDR2 are LGHNA and YNFKEQ. With V trimmed by 2 bases and J by 1 base, 5 bases remained unmatched. In DNA, the CDR3 is TGTGCCAGCAGCCAACCACCGGGACTAGCGGGGGGGTCCTACAATGAGCAGTTCTTC. This encodes CASSQPPGLAGGSYNEQFF.